This T cell receptor (beta chain) is drawn from a study of identical twins. Whole-study results and caveats: Sequences that were beta out-of-frame showed weaker excess twin sharing.

Ten or more counts support this clonotype. The antigen remains unidentified. A universal primer site arose from template switching, and cDNA bore unique molecular identifiers. TCRdb processed the 5' RACE reads anew with MiXCR; each CDR3 protein has one entry. The table lists 690,000 or so distinct CDR3 sequences, around 8.3% of them singletons. This CDR3 contains 15 residues. The germline V gene encodes CDR1 DFQATT and CDR2 SNEGSKA (reference sequence). Trimming took off 2 bases at V and 2 bases at J, with 16 bases between the two ends. The data also belong to a second study, concerning yellow fever vaccine responses in identical twins.

The sample taken for sequencing was PBMCs. The chain links TRBV20-1 to TRBJ2-7; D is perhaps TRBD2 (5 bases). The receptor comes from a woman under 30 in good health. The CDR3 spells CSARRRAANTYEQYF. The CDR3 region has the DNA TGCAGTGCTAGACGTCGAGCGGCGAATACCTACGAGCAGTACTTC.